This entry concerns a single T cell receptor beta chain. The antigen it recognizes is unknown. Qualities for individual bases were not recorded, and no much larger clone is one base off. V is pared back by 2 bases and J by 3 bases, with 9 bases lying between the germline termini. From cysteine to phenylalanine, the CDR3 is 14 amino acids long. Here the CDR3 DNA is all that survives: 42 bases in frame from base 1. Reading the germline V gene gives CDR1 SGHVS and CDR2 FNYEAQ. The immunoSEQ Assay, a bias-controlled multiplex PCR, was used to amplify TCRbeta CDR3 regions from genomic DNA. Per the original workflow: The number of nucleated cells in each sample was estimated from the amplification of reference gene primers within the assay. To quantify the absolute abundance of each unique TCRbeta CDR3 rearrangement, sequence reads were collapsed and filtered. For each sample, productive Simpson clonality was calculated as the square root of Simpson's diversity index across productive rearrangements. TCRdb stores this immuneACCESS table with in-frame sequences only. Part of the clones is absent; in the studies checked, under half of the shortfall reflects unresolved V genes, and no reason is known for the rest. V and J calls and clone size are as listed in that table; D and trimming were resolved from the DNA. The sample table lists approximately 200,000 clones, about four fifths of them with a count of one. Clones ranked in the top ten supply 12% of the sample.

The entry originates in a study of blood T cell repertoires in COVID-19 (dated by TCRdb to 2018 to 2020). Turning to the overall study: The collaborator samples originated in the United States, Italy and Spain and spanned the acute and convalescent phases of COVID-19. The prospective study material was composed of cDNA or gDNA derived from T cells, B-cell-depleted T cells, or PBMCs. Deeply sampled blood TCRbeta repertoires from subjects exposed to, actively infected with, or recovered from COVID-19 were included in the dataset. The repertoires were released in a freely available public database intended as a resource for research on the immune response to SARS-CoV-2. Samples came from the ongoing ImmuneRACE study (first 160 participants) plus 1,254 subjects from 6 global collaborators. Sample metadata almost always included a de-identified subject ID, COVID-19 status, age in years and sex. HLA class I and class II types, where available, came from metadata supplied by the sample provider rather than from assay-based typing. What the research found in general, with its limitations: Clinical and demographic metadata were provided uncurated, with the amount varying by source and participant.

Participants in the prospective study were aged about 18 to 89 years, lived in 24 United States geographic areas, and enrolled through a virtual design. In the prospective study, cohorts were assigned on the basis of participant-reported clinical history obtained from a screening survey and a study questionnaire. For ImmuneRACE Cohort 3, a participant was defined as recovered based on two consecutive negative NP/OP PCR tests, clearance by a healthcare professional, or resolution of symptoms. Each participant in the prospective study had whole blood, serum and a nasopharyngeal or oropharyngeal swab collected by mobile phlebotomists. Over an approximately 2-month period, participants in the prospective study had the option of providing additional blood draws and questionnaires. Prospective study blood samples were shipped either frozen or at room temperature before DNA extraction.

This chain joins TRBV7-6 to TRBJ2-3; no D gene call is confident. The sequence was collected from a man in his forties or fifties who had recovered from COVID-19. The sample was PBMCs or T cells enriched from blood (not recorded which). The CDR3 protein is CASSLLEWTDTQYF. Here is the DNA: TGTGCCAGCAGCTTACTCGAGTGGACAGATACGCAGTATTTT. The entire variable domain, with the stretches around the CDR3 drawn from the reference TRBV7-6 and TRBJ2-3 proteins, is GAGVSQSPRYKVTKRGQDVALRCDPISGHVSLYWYRQALGQGPEFLTYFNYEAQQDKSGLPNDRFSAERPEGSISTLTIQRTEQRDSAMYRCASSLLEWTDTQYFGPGTRLTVL.